The 6 T cell receptor beta chains below all came from one sample that was sequenced in a study of cytomegalovirus exposure and HLA in healthy donors. The table came from immunoSEQ multiplex PCR; TCRdb's copy has only in-frame clones and leaves some out. The sample holds about 120,000 clones; approximately 89% are singletons and the top ten take under 2%. Sequenced input: PBMCs. These receptors all come from a woman younger than 30 in good health and CMV-seronegative.

V and J are TRBV30 and TRBJ2-1; 14 bases are shared with TRBD2. V gave up 1 base and J gave up 6 bases; unmatched junction bases: 2. The CDR3 length is 15 residues. The germline V gene has CDR1 GTSNPN and CDR2 SVGIG (reference sequence). CDR3 region: CAWSEGTSGSNEQFF. The CDR3 DNA is TGTGCCTGGAGTGAAGGGACTAGCGGGAGCAATGAGCAGTTCTTC.

This clone is labeled as medium-sized. The V and J genes are TRBV6-5 and TRBJ2-7; D may be TRBD2 (6 bases). V was cut by 5 bases and J by 2 bases, with 10 bases left in between. The germline V gene encodes CDR1 MNHEY and CDR2 SVGAGI. The CDR3 covers 13 residues. The CDR3 DNA reads TGTGCCAGCAGTCGGGACTCGCCCTACGAGCAGTACTTC. Translated, it gives CASSRDSPYEQYF.

The genes are TRBV27 and TRBJ2-2, with D maybe TRBD2 (6 bases). The V end was cut by 5 bases, the J end by 4 bases, with 11 bases between. Germline V gene lookup returns CDR1 MNHEY and CDR2 SMNVEV (reference sequence). The CDR3 loop spans 14 amino acids. CDR3 in amino acids: CASSVGGGTGELFF. DNA of the CDR3: TGTGCCAGCAGTGTGGGGGGTGGCACCGGGGAGCTGTTTTTT.

The gene calls are TRBV15 and TRBJ2-2; no reliable D call. Trimming took 1 base from V and 0 from J, leaving 12 bases between them. This CDR3 comprises 17 residues. Germline assignment: CDR1 LNHNV and CDR2 YYDKDF (reference sequence). For the CDR3, the DNA is TGTGCCACCAGCAGAGGAAGAGGCGGAGCGAACACCGGGGAGCTGTTTTTT. Translation: CATSRGRGGANTGELFF.

The CDR3: CAVGQGMRSNQPQHF. CDR3 DNA: TGTGCCGTAGGACAGGGAATGAGGAGCAATCAGCCCCAGCATTTT. The rearrangement uses TRBV28 and TRBJ1-5; 8 bases are a match to TRBD1. The CDR3 loop spans 15 amino acids. The V and J ends lost 11 bases and 1 base, in that order; junction bases with no gene match: 10. Germline loops: CDR1 MDHEN, CDR2 SYDVKM.

V usage is TRBV7-9 and J usage is TRBJ2-7; D call uncertain. V shed 5 bases and J shed 1 base, with 9 bases lying between them. From germline, CDR1 is SEHNR and CDR2 FQNEAQ (reference sequence). This CDR3 is built from 13 residues. The CDR3 nucleotides read TGTGCCAGCAGCCCGACACCTTCCTACGAGCAGTACTTC. Translating gives CASSPTPSYEQYF.